This entry is about one T cell receptor (beta chain). Germline loops: CDR1 SGHDT, CDR2 YYEEEE. The CDR3 length is 15 residues. J was trimmed by 9 bases and V by 2 bases; bases with no gene match: 9. TCRdb independently ran MiXCR on the 5' RACE reads; one entry per CDR3 protein. The sample has 400,000 to 650,000 distinct CDR3 sequences, 20% to 25% seen once. These data come from a study of T cells after yellow fever vaccination. The source was PBMCs, collected about 21 days after the first yellow fever vaccination. The origin of this receptor is a man younger than 30 who received the YFV17D yellow fever vaccine. V is TRBV5-6 and J is TRBJ2-1, with 9 bases lining up with TRBD1. CDR3 sequence reads: CASSFSGTGRGEQFF. The CDR3 DNA follows: TGTGCCAGCAGCTTTTCCGGGACAGGGAGAGGTGAGCAGTTCTTC.